A single sample is the source of the 15 T cell receptor beta chains below, sequenced in a study of identical twins. MiXCR was run by TCRdb on the 5' RACE reads, yielding one entry per CDR3 protein. The sample lists 420,000 or so distinct CDR3 sequences; around a sixth were seen once. The sequencing sample was made of naive T cells sorted from blood. These receptors all stem from a man aged 45-65 years in good health.

The chain joins TRBV20-1 to TRBJ2-3; 10 positions agree with TRBD2. There are 15 residues in the CDR3. The germline gives CDR1 DFQATT, CDR2 SNEGSKA (reference sequence). V dropped 6 bases and J dropped 6; count of bases not matched to a gene: 12. The chain's CDR3 is CSASPSGRMSDTQYF. The DNA of the CDR3 is TGCAGTGCATCACCTAGCGGGAGAATGAGCGATACGCAGTATTTT.

This clonotype was detected only a few times. The chain is built from TRBV20-1 and TRBJ2-5; 7 bases fit TRBD1. Germline V gene sequence: CDR1 DFQATT, CDR2 SNEGSKA (reference sequence). The CDR3 is 16 amino acids. The V segment lost 4 bases and the J segment 4 bases; nucleotides outside the gene matches: 15. The CDR3 nucleotides are TGCAGTGCTACGAGGGCGACAGGGAGTACAAGAGAGACCCAGTACTTC. It is translated as CSATRATGSTRETQYF.

This clonotype was seen ten or more times. The V call is TRBV5-1, the J call TRBJ2-2, with 9 bases aligning to TRBD2. The CDR3 sequence is 16 residues long. Germline V gene data show CDR1 as SGHRS and CDR2 as YFSETQ. The V gene end was trimmed by 3 bases and the J gene end by 4 bases; junction bases not matched to a gene: 7. The CDR3 protein is CASSSIGLASTGELFF. The CDR3 DNA follows: TGCGCCAGCAGCTCTATAGGACTAGCGAGCACCGGGGAGCTGTTTTTT.

Only a few counts were recorded for this clonotype. This chain joins TRBV10-3 and TRBJ2-7; 8 bases fit TRBD1. CDR3 length: 17 amino acids. The ends lost 5 bases at V and 3 bases at J; junction bases unmatched: 15. The V gene's germline CDR1 is ENHRY and CDR2 SYGVKD. CDR3 in amino acids: CAISRTLDRGLIYEQYF. The CDR3 DNA sequence: TGTGCCATCAGTCGGACCTTAGACAGGGGCCTTATCTACGAGCAGTACTTC.

There are many counts of this clonotype. This chain connects TRBV4-3 to TRBJ1-2; D gene uncertain. The V and J ends lost 1 base and 5 bases respectively, with 14 bases between them. Per germline, CDR1 LGHNA and CDR2 YSLEER. The CDR3 is made up of 15 amino acids. The CDR3 region is CASSQGARPDYGYTF. In nucleotides, the CDR3 is TGCGCCAGCAGCCAAGGGGCGCGGCCCGATTATGGCTACACCTTC.

This rearrangement joins TRBV4-2 to TRBJ2-5; D possibly corresponds to TRBD2 (5 bases). Deletions cut 4 bases from V and 5 bases from J, with 14 bases between. The germline CDR1 and CDR2 sequences are LGHNA and YNFKEQ. This CDR3 spans 14 amino acids. The CDR3 region is CASSPQTGGETQYF. The CDR3 DNA reads TGTGCCAGCAGCCCTCAGACGGGCGGGGAGACCCAGTACTTC.

Ten or more counts support this clonotype. The CDR3 DNA is TGCGCCAGCAGCCAAGAAGGGGGACTAGCGGACAATGAGCAGTTCTTC. It yields the protein CASSQEGGLADNEQFF. This chain uses TRBV4-3 with TRBJ2-1, with 11 bases fitting TRBD2. V was pared by 0 bases and J by 5 bases, with 3 bases of the junction left unmatched. The CDR3 extends over 16 amino acids. Germline V CDR1 and CDR2: LGHNA, YSLEER.

V is TRBV5-1 and J is TRBJ2-1, with no clear D. This CDR3 has 15 amino acids. CDR1 and CDR2 (germline): SGHRS, YFSETQ. Trimming removed 5 bases at V and 7 bases at J, with 19 bases between. The CDR3 DNA follows: TGCGCCAGCAGAGCTCCGGGTTCCCCAAGGAATGAGCAGTTCTTC. Its protein product is CASRAPGSPRNEQFF.

The CDR3 DNA follows: TGTGCCAGCAGCCTCCAGCGGGGGATAAGTGAGCAGTTCTTC. Its translation: CASSLQRGISEQFF. The chain links TRBV7-9 to TRBJ2-1; the match to TRBD2 covers 8 bases. Germline CDR1 and CDR2: SEHNR and FQNEAQ (reference sequence). Losses at the gene ends were 5 bases for V and 9 bases for J; bases not matched to a gene: 9. The CDR3 runs to 14 residues.

As for this clonotype: One base away lies a much larger clone, so this may be a sequencing read error. The chain links TRBV6-2 or TRBV6-3 to TRBJ2-1; D unclear. This CDR3 comprises 12 residues. Germline V gene sequence: CDR1 MNHEY, CDR2 SVGEGT. CDR3 region: CAGRIPPGAQFF. The CDR3 DNA sequence: TGTGCCGGCAGAATCCCCCCGGGTGCGCAGTTCTTC.

This clonotype occurred a few times. This sequence joins TRBV6-2 or TRBV6-3 and TRBJ2-1; TRBD1 matches 7 bases. The ends lost 1 base at V and 6 bases at J; junction bases unmatched: 21. CDR1 is MNHEY and CDR2 is SVGEGT in the germline V gene. The CDR3 loop spans 20 amino acids. For the CDR3, the DNA is TGTGCCAGCAGTTACTGGGGTTCGAAACAGGGGAATTCTCGTTCCAATGAGCAGTTCTTC. Protein sequence: CASSYWGSKQGNSRSNEQFF.

The V and J genes are TRBV20-1 and TRBJ2-7, with 14 bases that match TRBD2. Germline V gene data show CDR1 as DFQATT and CDR2 as SNEGSKA (reference sequence). The length of the CDR3 is 18 residues. V lost 0 bases to trimming and J lost 5 bases; unmatched junction nucleotides: 12. The CDR3 loop is CSARDRRLAGGLRDEQYF. Written as DNA, the CDR3 is TGCAGTGCTAGAGATCGTAGACTAGCGGGAGGGCTCCGTGACGAGCAGTACTTC.

This clonotype turned up a few times. V is TRBV12-3 or TRBV12-4 and J is TRBJ1-4; 7 bases map to TRBD1. V dropped 2 bases and J dropped 8; count of bases not matched to a gene: 11. The CDR3 extends over 16 amino acids. The CDR3 coding sequence is TGTGCCAGCAGTTTATCCAGACAGGGCTCAGGCGAAAAACTGTTTTTT. The encoded protein is CASSLSRQGSGEKLFF.

The V gene is TRBV7-2, the J gene TRBJ1-1, with 10 bases that match TRBD1. The CDR3 contains 16 residues. Germline CDR1 and CDR2: SGHTA and FQGNSA. The V gene end was trimmed by 0 bases and the J gene end by 3 bases; junction bases not matched to a gene: 4. The CDR3 DNA follows: TGTGCCAGCAGCTTAGCGTGGGGACAGGGGTACACTGAAGCTTTCTTT. Translated: CASSLAWGQGYTEAFF.

The table lists this clonotype with many counts. The chain recombines TRBV4-2 with TRBJ2-1, with D perhaps being TRBD1 or TRBD2 (6 bases each). CDR3 length: 15 residues. Germline lookup yields CDR1 LGHNA and CDR2 YNFKEQ. V lost 2 bases to trimming and J lost 4 bases, with 12 bases between them. The CDR3 nucleotides are TGTGCCAGCAGCCAAACTACGGGGGCTTACAATGAGCAGTTCTTC. It codes for CASSQTTGAYNEQFF.